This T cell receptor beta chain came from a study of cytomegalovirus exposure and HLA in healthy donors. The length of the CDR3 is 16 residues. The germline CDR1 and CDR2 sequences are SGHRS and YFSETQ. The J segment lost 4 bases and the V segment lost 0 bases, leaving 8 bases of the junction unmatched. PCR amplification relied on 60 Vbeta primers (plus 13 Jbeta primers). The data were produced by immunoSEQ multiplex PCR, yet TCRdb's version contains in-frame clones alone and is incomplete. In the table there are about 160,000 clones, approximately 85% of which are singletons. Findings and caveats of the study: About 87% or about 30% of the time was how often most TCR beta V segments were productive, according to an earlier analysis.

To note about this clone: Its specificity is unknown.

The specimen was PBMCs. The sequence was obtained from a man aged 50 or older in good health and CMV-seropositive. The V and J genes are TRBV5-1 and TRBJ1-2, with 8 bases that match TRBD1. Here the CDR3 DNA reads TGCGCCAGCAGCTTGGGGCAGGGGGCGTCATCCTATGGCTACACCTTC. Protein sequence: CASSLGQGASSYGYTF.